This TCR beta chain appears in the sequencing data of a study of T-cell reconstitution after alpha-beta-depleted transplantation in children. A TCRbeta library incorporating unique molecular identifiers was prepared. TCRdb reprocessed the PCR reads via MiXCR and lists one record per CDR3 protein. The table includes about 72,000 distinct CDR3 sequences, roughly 6.6% detected once. In this sample, this clonotype turned up many times. With 6 bases clipped from V and 8 bases from J, the junction kept 15 bases outside the gene matches. Germline assignment: CDR1 MNHNS and CDR2 SASEGT. This CDR3 is built from 15 residues.

Sample: PBMCs from the stem cell graft donor, taken from the stem cell graft. The chain joins TRBV6-1 to TRBJ1-1; the match to TRBD1 covers 7 bases. This TCR derives from a human donor who donated a stem cell graft to a child with acute lymphoblastic leukemia. The CDR3 sequence is CASRRDNRGTYEAFF. Here the CDR3 DNA reads TGTGCCAGCAGAAGGGATAACAGGGGAACATACGAAGCTTTCTTT.